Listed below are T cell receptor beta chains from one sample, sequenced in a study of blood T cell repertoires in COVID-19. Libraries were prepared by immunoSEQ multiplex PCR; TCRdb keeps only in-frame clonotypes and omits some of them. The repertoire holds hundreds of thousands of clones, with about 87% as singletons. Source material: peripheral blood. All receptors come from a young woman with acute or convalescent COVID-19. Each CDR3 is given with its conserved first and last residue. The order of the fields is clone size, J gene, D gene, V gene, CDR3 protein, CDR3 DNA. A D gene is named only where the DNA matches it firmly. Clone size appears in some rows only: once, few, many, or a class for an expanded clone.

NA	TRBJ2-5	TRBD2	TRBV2	CASSEVSGGETQYF	TGTGCCAGCAGTGAGGTTAGCGGGGGGGAGACCCAGTACTTC
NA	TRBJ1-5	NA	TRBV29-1	CSVARELNQPQHF	TGCAGCGTCGCACGGGAACTCAATCAGCCCCAGCATTTT
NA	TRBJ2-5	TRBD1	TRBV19	CASGQGNQETQYF	TGTGCCAGTGGACAGGGCAACCAAGAGACCCAGTACTTC
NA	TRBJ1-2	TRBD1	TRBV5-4	CASSPKDRGNYGYTF	TGTGCCAGCAGCCCCAAGGACAGGGGTAACTATGGCTACACCTTC
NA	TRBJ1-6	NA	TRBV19	CASSIPNYSPLHF	TGTGCCAGTAGTATACCCAATTATTCACCCCTCCACTTT
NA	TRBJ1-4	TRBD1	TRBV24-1	CATSGGTGAWDEKLFF	TGTGCCACCAGTGGAGGGACAGGGGCGTGGGATGAAAAACTGTTTTTT
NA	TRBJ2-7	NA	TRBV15	CATSRDIPFEQYF	TGTGCCACCAGCAGAGATATTCCGTTCGAGCAGTACTTC
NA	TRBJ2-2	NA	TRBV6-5	CASTAFQLNTGELFF	TGTGCCAGCACCGCCTTTCAGTTGAACACCGGGGAGCTGTTTTTT
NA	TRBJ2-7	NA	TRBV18	CASSPAGGYEQYF	TGTGCCAGCTCACCAGCGGGCGGCTACGAGCAGTACTTC
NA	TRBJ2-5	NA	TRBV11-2	CASSQNGPSNPRGTQYF	TGTGCCAGCAGTCAGAACGGCCCCTCTAACCCTAGGGGGACCCAGTACTTC
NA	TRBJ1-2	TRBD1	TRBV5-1	CASSLGRGYGYTF	TGCGCCAGCAGCTTGGGCAGGGGGTATGGCTACACCTTC
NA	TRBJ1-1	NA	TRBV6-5	CASSRSYTNTEAFF	TGTGCCAGCAGCAGGTCCTACACGAACACTGAAGCTTTCTTT
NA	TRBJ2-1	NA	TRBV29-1	CSVDLARGVLSSYNEQFF	TGCAGCGTTGATTTGGCCAGGGGCGTTCTAAGCTCCTACAATGAGCAGTTCTTC
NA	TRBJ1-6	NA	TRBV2	CASSRGRGNSPLHF	TGTGCCAGCAGTCGGGGGAGGGGGAATTCACCCCTCCACTTT
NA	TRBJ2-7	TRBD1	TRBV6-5	CASWTGTGVYEQYF	TGTGCCAGCTGGACCGGGACAGGGGTGTACGAGCAGTACTTC
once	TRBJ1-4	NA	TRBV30	CASTSTNEKLFF	TGTGCCTCGACATCAACTAATGAAAAACTGTTTTTT
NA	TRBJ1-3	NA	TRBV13	CASSFWAGSGNIIYF	TGTGCCAGCAGCTTCTGGGCGGGCTCTGGAAACATCATATATTTT
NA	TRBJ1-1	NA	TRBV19	CASSMGGDGVPAFF	TGTGCCAGTAGTATGGGAGGGGACGGCGTCCCTGCTTTCTTT
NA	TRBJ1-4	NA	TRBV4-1	CASSQDGRGPNEKLFF	TGCGCCAGCAGCCAAGATGGCAGGGGCCCCAATGAAAAACTGTTTTTT
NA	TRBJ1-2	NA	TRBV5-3	CARSSNSQYGYTF	TGTGCCAGAAGCTCAAATTCACAGTATGGCTACACCTTC
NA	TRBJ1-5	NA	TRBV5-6	CASSSAGPNSNQPQHF	TGTGCCAGCAGTTCCGCAGGGCCAAATAGCAATCAGCCCCAGCATTTT
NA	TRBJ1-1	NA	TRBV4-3	CASSQVSGSGTEAFF	TGCGCCAGCAGCCAAGTCTCCGGATCGGGGACTGAAGCTTTCTTT
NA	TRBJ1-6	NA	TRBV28	CATADISFTLHF	TGTGCCACCGCAGACATATCGTTCACCCTCCACTTT
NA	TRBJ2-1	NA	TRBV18	CASSPPLYQGSSNEQFF	TGTGCCAGCTCACCACCTCTTTATCAGGGGTCGAGTAATGAGCAGTTCTTC
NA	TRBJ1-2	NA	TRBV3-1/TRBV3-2	CASSEGTSYGYTF	TGTGCCAGCAGCGAAGGGACATCCTATGGCTACACCTTC
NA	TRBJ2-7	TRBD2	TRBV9	CASSVAPTSGASYEQYF	TGTGCCAGCAGCGTAGCCCCCACCAGCGGGGCCTCCTACGAGCAGTACTTC
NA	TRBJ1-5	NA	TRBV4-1	CASSQGFTAGDPTSNQPQHF	TGCGCCAGCAGCCAGGGTTTTACTGCCGGGGATCCTACTTCCAATCAGCCCCAGCATTTT
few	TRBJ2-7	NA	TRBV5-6	CASSLTGNYEQYF	TGTGCCAGCAGCTTGACAGGGAACTACGAGCAGTACTTC
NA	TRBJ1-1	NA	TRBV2	CASSADSEAFF	TGTGCCAGCAGTGCGGACAGTGAAGCTTTCTTT
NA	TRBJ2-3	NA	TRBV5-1	CASSLEQRQYF	TGCGCCAGCAGCTTGGAACAGAGGCAGTATTTT
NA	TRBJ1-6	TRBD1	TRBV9	CASSVAGDRHLHF	TGTGCCAGCAGCGTAGCTGGGGACAGGCACCTCCACTTT
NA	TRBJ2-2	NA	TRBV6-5	CASSYGFSGELFF	TGTGCCAGCAGTTACGGCTTTTCCGGGGAGCTGTTTTTT
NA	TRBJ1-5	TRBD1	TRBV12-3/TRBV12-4	CATRQGGQPQHF	TGTGCCACGAGACAGGGTGGTCAGCCCCAGCATTTT
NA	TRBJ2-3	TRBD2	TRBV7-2	CARAGGPTDTQYF	TGTGCCAGAGCGGGGGGGCCAACAGATACGCAGTATTTT
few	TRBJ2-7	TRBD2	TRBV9	CASSVGTSGSYEQYF	TGTGCCAGCAGCGTAGGGACTAGCGGATCCTACGAGCAGTACTTC
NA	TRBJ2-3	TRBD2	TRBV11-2	CASSLVGLAGGDTQYF	TGTGCCAGCAGCTTAGTAGGTTTAGCGGGGGGGGATACGCAGTATTTT
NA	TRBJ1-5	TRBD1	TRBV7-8	CASSLLTFQGQAQHF	TGTGCCAGCAGCTTATTGACTTTTCAGGGACAGGCCCAGCATTTT
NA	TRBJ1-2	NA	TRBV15	CATSRESPGNFYGYTF	TGTGCCACCAGCAGGGAGAGTCCAGGGAATTTCTATGGCTACACCTTC
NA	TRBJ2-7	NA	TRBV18	CASSVAGTYYEQYF	TGTGCCAGCTCAGTCGCAGGGACTTACTACGAGCAGTACTTC
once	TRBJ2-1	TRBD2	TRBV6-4	CASSDKRGGQFF	TGTGCCAGCAGTGACAAGCGGGGGGGGCAGTTCTTC
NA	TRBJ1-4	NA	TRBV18	CASSPSASGVEKLFF	TGTGCCAGCTCACCCTCCGCTTCGGGGGTTGAAAAACTGTTTTTT
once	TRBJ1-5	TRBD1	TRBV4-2	CASSQDRTGGLANQPQHF	TGTGCCAGCAGCCAAGACCGAACAGGGGGCCTAGCGAATCAGCCCCAGCATTTT
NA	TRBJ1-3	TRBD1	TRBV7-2	CASSLDDRGRLGNTIYF	TGTGCCAGCAGCTTGGATGACAGGGGACGGTTAGGAAACACCATATATTTT
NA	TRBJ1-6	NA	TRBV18	CASSPSRPGVGSPLHF	TGTGCCAGCTCACCGAGCAGGCCAGGGGTTGGTTCACCCCTCCACTTT
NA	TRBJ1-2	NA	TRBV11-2	CASSQGGVLTQGYTF	TGTGCCAGCAGCCAAGGGGGAGTCCTAACTCAAGGCTACACCTTC
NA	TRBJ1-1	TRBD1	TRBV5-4	CASSQDRGQSRYTEAFF	TGTGCCAGCAGCCAAGACAGGGGGCAAAGTAGGTACACTGAAGCTTTCTTT
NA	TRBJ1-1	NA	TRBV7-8	CASSLAHGAGSSEAFF	TGTGCCAGCAGCTTAGCGCATGGGGCAGGTTCGTCTGAAGCTTTCTTT
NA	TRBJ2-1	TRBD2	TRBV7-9	CASSSHYPPGLAGVNEQFF	TGTGCCAGCAGCTCCCATTACCCCCCGGGACTAGCGGGGGTCAATGAGCAGTTCTTC
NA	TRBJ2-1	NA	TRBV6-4	CASSETSWGEQFF	TGTGCCAGCAGTGAAACGTCCTGGGGCGAGCAGTTCTTC
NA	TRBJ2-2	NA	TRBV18	CASSPRGVPGELFF	TGTGCCAGCTCACCACGAGGCGTACCCGGGGAGCTGTTTTTT
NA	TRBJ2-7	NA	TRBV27	CASSYRRSPPRKSYEQYF	TGTGCCAGCAGTTATAGGCGGTCCCCCCCCCGGAAAAGCTACGAGCAGTACTTC